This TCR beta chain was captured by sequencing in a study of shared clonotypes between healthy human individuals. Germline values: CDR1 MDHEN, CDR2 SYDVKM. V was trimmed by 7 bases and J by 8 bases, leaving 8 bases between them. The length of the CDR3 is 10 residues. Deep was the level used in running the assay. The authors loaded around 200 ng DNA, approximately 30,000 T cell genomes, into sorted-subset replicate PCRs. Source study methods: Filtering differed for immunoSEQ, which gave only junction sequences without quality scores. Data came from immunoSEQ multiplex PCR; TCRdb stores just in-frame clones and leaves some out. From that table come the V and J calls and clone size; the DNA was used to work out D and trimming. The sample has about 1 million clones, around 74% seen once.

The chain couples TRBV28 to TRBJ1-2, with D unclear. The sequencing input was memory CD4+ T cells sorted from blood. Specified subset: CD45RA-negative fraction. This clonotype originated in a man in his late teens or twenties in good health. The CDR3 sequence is CASKFEGYTF. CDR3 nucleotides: TGTGCCAGCAAGTTTGAAGGCTACACCTTC.